This is a list of T cell receptor beta chains from one sample in a study of shared T cell receptors in the human thymus. Data came from immunoSEQ multiplex PCR; TCRdb stores just in-frame clones and leaves some out. The sample records some 760,000 clones, over 75% being singletons. Separately, the same data were catalogued under a study of human thymus T cells.

The sequenced sample consisted of thymocytes. These receptors were collected from a girl in the first two years of life with a congenital heart defect. CDR3s include the opening cysteine and the closing phenylalanine or tryptophan. Each record gives: V gene, D gene, clone size, J gene, CDR3 DNA, CDR3 protein. D genes are given only for firm matches. Size is stated for part of the rows, as once, few or many counts, or as a class when the clone is expanded.

>TRBV5-1|-|-|TRBJ2-1
TGCGCCAGCAGCAGACCTTCGACTCGTGGGTCCTACAATGAGCAGTTCTTC
CASSRPSTRGSYNEQFF
>TRBV7-2|TRBD2|once|TRBJ2-5
TGTGCCAGCAGCCTAAGGACTAGCGGGGGGGATCCCCAAGAGACCCAGTACTTC
CASSLRTSGGDPQETQYF
>TRBV7-9|-|-|TRBJ2-3
TGTGCCAGCAGCTTCCGGGTAGCGGCCGATACGCAGTATTTT
CASSFRVAADTQYF
>TRBV11-2|TRBD1|-|TRBJ1-2
TGTGCCAGCAGCCGACAGGGCGGTAAATATGGCTACACCTTC
CASSRQGGKYGYTF
>TRBV18|TRBD1|-|TRBJ1-2
TGTGCCAGCTCGGACCGGGACAGGGAATTCTATGGCTACACCTTC
CASSDRDREFYGYTF
>TRBV12-5|-|-|TRBJ1-1
TGTGCTAGTGGTTTGTACAGCGGGGTGGCGAACACTGAAGCTTTCTTT
CASGLYSGVANTEAFF
>TRBV7-2|-|few|TRBJ2-5
TGTGCCAGCAGTGAATCGCTAGCGCTACCTGGGGAGACCCAGTACTTC
CASSESLALPGETQYF
>TRBV5-1|TRBD1|-|TRBJ2-5
TGCGCCAGCAGCTTGGAGGACAGGGGATATCAAGAGACCCAGTACTTC
CASSLEDRGYQETQYF
>TRBV5-1|-|-|TRBJ1-2
TGCGCCAGCAGCTTGGCGGCAGGGAGGGGACGATCTGGCTACACCTTC
CASSLAAGRGRSGYTF
>TRBV5-1|TRBD1|-|TRBJ1-4
TGCGCCAGCAGCTTAGGACAGGGGATAATGTTCCCGGGAGAGGAGGTACTGTTTTTT
CASSLGQGIMFPGEEVLFF
>TRBV11-2|-|-|TRBJ2-7
TGTGCCAGCAGCTTTAATGAGTCACACCTCCTGGGCGAGCAGTACTTC
CASSFNESHLLGEQYF
>TRBV5-1|TRBD1|-|TRBJ2-2
TGCGCCAGCAGCACAAGACAGGGTGGTACCGGGGAGCTGTTTTTT
CASSTRQGGTGELFF
>TRBV27|TRBD1|-|TRBJ2-7
TGTGCCAGCAGTTCGACAGGGTCCCAGAAGTACTTC
CASSSTGSQKYF
>TRBV15|-|once|TRBJ2-7
TGTGCCACCAGGGCCCGGGATTCTAATTACGAGCAGTACTTC
CATRARDSNYEQYF
>TRBV12-5|TRBD1|-|TRBJ2-5
TGTGCTAGTGGTCCGGGGGACAGGGTTTTGGGGGAGACCCAGTACTTC
CASGPGDRVLGETQYF